Included here is one TCR beta chain sequence, with context. What it binds is not known. The data derive from a study of graft-versus-host responses after intestinal transplantation. Whole-study findings and limits: The authors found GvH clones in recipient marrow, some appearing first in ileum or blood.

The protocol was immunoSEQ multiplex PCR, while the TCRdb copy is restricted to in-frame clones and leaves out a portion. The sample has around 50,000 clones, around 92% seen once. The sample here was unstimulated CD4+ T cells sorted from spleen or lymph node cells, taken before transplant. The clonotype was recovered from a human donor who was the organ donor for an intestinal transplant.

The CDR3 region is CASSEGDGMAGELFF. CDR3 nucleotide sequence: TGCGCCAGCAGTGAAGGTGACGGGATGGCCGGGGAGCTGTTTTTT. The chain joins TRBV10-1 to TRBJ2-2; D is possibly TRBD2 (5 bases). The CDR3 has 15 residues. CDR1 and CDR2 from the germline V gene are WNHNN and SYGVQD (reference sequence). V gave up 3 bases and J gave up 6 bases, with 14 bases separating them.